This TCR beta chain is drawn from a study of cytomegalovirus exposure and HLA in healthy donors. The V and J ends lost 8 bases and 12 bases respectively, with 15 bases between them. CDR1 LNHNV and CDR2 YYDKDF come from the germline V gene (reference sequence). There are 11 residues in the CDR3. Clones were sequenced by immunoSEQ multiplex PCR, and TCRdb holds only the in-frame ones, with some missing. The top ten clones hold less than 1.5% of a sample with approximately 200,000 clones, around 80% of them seen once. This receptor was identified in a woman in her twenties or thirties in good health and CMV-seronegative. The sample was PBMCs. The genes are TRBV15 and TRBJ2-3, with D perhaps matching TRBD1 (6 bases). For the CDR3, the DNA is TGTGCCACCTCCGGGACAATCGCTCAGTATTTT. It specifies CATSGTIAQYF.